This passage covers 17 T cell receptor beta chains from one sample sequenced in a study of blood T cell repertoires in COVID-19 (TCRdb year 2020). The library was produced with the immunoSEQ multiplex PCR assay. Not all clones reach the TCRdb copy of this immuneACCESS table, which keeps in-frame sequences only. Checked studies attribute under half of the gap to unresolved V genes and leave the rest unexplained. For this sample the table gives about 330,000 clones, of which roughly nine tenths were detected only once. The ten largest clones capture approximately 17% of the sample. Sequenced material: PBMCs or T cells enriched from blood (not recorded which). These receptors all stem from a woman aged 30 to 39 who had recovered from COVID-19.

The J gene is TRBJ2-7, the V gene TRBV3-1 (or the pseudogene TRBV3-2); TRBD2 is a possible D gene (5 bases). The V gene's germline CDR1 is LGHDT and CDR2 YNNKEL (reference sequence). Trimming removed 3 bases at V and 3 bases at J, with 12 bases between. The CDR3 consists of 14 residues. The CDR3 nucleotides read TGTGCCAGCAGCCACCCCGGGAATAACTACGAGCAGTACTTC. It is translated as CASSHPGNNYEQYF.

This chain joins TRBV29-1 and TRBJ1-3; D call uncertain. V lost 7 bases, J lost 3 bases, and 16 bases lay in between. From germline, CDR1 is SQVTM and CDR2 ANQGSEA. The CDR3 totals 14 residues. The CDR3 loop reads CSAVPPGSGNTIYF. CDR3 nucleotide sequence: TGCAGCGCCGTCCCGCCCGGGAGTGGAAACACCATATATTTT.

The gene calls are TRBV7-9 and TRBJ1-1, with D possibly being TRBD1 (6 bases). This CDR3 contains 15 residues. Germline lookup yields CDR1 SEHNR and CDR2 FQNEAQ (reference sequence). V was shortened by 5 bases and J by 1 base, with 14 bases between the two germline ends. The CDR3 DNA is TGTGCCAGCAGCCCTCCCGGGACATCGAACACTGAAGCTTTCTTT. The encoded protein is CASSPPGTSNTEAFF.

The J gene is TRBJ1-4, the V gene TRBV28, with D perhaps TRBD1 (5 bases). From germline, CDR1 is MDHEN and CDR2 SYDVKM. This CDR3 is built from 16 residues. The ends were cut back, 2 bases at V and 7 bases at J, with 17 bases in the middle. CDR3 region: CASSLGPGVGGEKLFF. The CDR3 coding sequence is TGTGCCAGCAGTTTAGGGCCGGGGGTCGGTGGTGAAAAACTGTTTTTT.

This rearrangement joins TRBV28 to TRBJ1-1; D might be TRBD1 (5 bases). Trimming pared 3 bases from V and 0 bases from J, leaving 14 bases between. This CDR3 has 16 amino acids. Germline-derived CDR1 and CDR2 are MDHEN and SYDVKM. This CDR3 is CASSLWGERMNTEAFF. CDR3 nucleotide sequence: TGTGCCAGCAGTTTGTGGGGGGAGAGGATGAACACTGAAGCTTTCTTT.

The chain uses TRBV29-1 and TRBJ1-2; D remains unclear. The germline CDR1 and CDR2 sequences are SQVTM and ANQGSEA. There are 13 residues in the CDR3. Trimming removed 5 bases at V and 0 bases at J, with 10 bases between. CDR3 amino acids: CSVRDQANYGYTF. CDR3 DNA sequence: TGCAGCGTTAGAGACCAGGCTAACTATGGCTACACCTTC.

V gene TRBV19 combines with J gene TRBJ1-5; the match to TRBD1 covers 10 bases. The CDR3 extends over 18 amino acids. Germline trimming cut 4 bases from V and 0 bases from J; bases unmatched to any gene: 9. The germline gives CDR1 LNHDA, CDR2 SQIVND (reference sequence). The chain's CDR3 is CASSTTRTGGHSNQPQHF. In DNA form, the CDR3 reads TGTGCCAGTAGTACAACTCGGACAGGGGGACATAGCAATCAGCCCCAGCATTTT.

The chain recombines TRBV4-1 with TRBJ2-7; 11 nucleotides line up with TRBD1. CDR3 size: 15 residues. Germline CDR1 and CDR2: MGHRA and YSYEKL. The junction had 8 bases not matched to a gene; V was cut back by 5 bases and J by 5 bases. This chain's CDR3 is CASSSIRDRGDEQYF. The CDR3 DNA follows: TGCGCCAGCAGCTCTATACGGGACAGGGGGGACGAGCAGTACTTC.

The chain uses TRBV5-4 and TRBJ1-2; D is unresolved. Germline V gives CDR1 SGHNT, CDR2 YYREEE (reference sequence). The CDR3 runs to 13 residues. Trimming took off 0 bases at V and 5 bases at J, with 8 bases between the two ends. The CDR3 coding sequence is TGTGCCAGCAGCTTGGCGGGGATGTATGGCTACACCTTC. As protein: CASSLAGMYGYTF.

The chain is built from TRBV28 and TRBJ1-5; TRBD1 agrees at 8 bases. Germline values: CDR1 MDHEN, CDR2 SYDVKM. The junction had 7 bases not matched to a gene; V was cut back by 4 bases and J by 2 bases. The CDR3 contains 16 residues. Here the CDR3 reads CASSSPWGQGNQPQHF. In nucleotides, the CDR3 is TGTGCCAGCAGTTCCCCATGGGGACAGGGCAATCAGCCCCAGCATTTT.

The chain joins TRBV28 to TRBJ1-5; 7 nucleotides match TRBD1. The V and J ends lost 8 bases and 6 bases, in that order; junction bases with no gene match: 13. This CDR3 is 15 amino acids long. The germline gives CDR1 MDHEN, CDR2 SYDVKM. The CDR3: CASWESGQVGQPQHF. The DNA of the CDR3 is TGTGCCAGCTGGGAATCTGGACAGGTGGGTCAGCCCCAGCATTTT.

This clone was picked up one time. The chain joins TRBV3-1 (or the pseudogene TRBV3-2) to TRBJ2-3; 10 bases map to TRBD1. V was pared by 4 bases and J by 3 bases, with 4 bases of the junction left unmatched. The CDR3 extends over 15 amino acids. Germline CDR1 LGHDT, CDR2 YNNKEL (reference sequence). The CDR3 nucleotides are TGTGCCAGCAGCCCCACGGGACAGGGGACAGATACGCAGTATTTT. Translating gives CASSPTGQGTDTQYF.

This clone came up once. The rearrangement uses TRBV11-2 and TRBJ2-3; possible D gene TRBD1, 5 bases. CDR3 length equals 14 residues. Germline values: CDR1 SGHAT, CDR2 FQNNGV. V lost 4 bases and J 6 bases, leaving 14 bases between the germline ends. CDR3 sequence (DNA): TGTGCCAGCAGCTCCCAGGGATATAGGGATACGCAGTATTTT. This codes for CASSSQGYRDTQYF. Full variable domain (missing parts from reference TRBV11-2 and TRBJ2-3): EAGVAQSPRYKIIEKRQSVAFWCNPISGHATLYWYQQILGQGPKLLIQFQNNGVVDDSQLPKDRFSAERLKGVDSTLKIQPAKLEDSAVYLCASSSQGYRDTQYFGPGTRLTVL.

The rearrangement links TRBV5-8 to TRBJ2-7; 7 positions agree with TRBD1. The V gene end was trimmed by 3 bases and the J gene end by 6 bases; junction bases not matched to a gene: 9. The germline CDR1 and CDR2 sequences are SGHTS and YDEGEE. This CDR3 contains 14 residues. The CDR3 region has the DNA TGTGCCAGCAGCTCCCCAGGGGGAACGGCCGAGCAGTACTTC. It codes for CASSSPGGTAEQYF.

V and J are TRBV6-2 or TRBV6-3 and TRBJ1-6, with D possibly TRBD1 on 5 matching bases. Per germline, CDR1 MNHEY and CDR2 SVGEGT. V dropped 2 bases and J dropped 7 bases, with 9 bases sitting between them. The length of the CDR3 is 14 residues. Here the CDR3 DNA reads TGTGCCAGCAGTTACCCCGACAGAAATTCACCCCTCCACTTT. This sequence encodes CASSYPDRNSPLHF.

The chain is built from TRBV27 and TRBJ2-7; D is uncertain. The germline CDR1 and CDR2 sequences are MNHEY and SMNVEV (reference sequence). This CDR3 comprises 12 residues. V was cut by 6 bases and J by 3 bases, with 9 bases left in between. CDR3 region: CASSPTGYEQYF. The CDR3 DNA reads TGTGCCAGCAGCCCGACGGGCTACGAGCAGTACTTC.

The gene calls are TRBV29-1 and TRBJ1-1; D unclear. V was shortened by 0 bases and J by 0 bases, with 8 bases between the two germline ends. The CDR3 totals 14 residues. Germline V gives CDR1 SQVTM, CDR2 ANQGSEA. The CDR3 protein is CSVEDPDMNTEAFF. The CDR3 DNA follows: TGCAGCGTTGAAGACCCAGATATGAACACTGAAGCTTTCTTT.